This is a list of T cell receptor beta chains from one sample in a study of vaccination and CD4 T cells after COVID-19. MiXCR, run by TCRdb on the PCR reads, gives a single entry per CDR3 protein. The sample holds about 29,000 distinct CDR3 sequences; 50% are singletons and the top ten take around 5.9%. Sequences were derived from CD4+ T cells from blood, sampled about 7 months after SARS-CoV-2 vaccination. These receptors came from a human donor who had recovered from COVID-19. CDR3s include the opening cysteine and the closing phenylalanine or tryptophan. A D gene is named only where the DNA matches it firmly. Clone size is stated in some rows and not others, as once, few, many or a class when expanded.

TRBV29-1	TRBJ2-5	-	-	TGCAGCGTGACCTTCCAAGAGACCCAGTACTTC	CSVTFQETQYF
TRBV14	TRBJ2-7	-	TRBD2	TGTGCCAGCAGCCAGGGACTAGCGGGAACCTACGAGCAGTACTTC	CASSQGLAGTYEQYF
TRBV15	TRBJ1-2	few	-	TGTGCCACCAGCAGAGGCATGTCGAGGGTTAAGGACTATGGCTACACCTTC	CATSRGMSRVKDYGYTF
TRBV7-3	TRBJ2-1	-	-	TGTGCCAGCAGCTTGGGGGCGGCTACCTACAATGAGCAGTTCTTC	CASSLGAATYNEQFF
TRBV28	TRBJ1-6	-	-	TGTGCCAGCAGGGATTATAAGGGAGACGGGAATTCACCCCTCCACTTT	CASRDYKGDGNSPLHF
TRBV7-6	TRBJ2-3	-	TRBD2	TGTGCCAGCAGCCGACTAGCGGTAGGACCGAGCACAGATACGCAGTATTTT	CASSRLAVGPSTDTQYF
TRBV6-4	TRBJ2-1	-	TRBD2	TGTGCCAGCAGTCCCCGGGGGGAGTATGAGCAGTTCTTC	CASSPRGEYEQFF
TRBV27	TRBJ1-5	few	TRBD1	TGTGCCAGCAGTGGGACGGGACAGGGCAATCAGCCCCAGCATTTT	CASSGTGQGNQPQHF
TRBV15	TRBJ2-7	-	-	TGTGCCACCAGCGTTAATCAGGGGTACGAGCAGTACTTC	CATSVNQGYEQYF
TRBV6-1	TRBJ2-1	few	TRBD2	TGTGCCAGCAGGGAACGGGAGGGCTACAATGAGCAGTTCTTC	CASREREGYNEQFF
TRBV28	TRBJ2-2	once	TRBD2	TGTGCCAGCATGGCTAGCGGAAACACCGGGGAGCTGTTTTTT	CASMASGNTGELFF
TRBV5-6	TRBJ2-1	-	-	TGTGCCAGCAGTGTGGCGATACGTGGGGGTCCCTACAATGAGCAGTTCTTC	CASSVAIRGGPYNEQFF
TRBV15	TRBJ2-3	medium-sized	-	TGTGCCACCAGCCCTCGACTAGTTCTTGATACGCAGTATTTT	CATSPRLVLDTQYF
TRBV7-2	TRBJ2-1	-	-	TGTGCCAGCAGCTTAGTTATCGATGAGCAGTTCTTC	CASSLVIDEQFF
TRBV6-1	TRBJ2-1	few	-	TGTGCCAGCACCCCAGCCGGGACGGGCTCCGAGCAGTTCTTC	CASTPAGTGSEQFF
TRBV20-1	TRBJ2-3	few	TRBD2	TGCAGTGCTAGGCCCTGGGCTAGCGGGAACACAGATACGCAGTATTTT	CSARPWASGNTDTQYF
TRBV7-9	TRBJ2-7	-	TRBD1	TGTGCCAGCAGCTTACAAGGACAGGCCTCCTACGAGCAGTACTTC	CASSLQGQASYEQYF
TRBV21-1	TRBJ2-1	-	-	TGTGCCTATATAGGGGTTGGAGTCTACAATGAGCAGTTCTTC	CAYIGVGVYNEQFF
TRBV28	TRBJ2-5	-	-	TGTGCCAGCAGTCAACGGGTGTCGGGGCAAGAGACCCAGTACTTC	CASSQRVSGQETQYF
TRBV6-2/TRBV6-3	TRBJ2-5	few	TRBD2	TGTGCCAGCAGTCTGCGGACTAGCGGGACTTACTCAGAGACCCAGTACTTC	CASSLRTSGTYSETQYF
TRBV27	TRBJ1-5	-	-	TGTGCCAGCAGTTTACTCCACAATCAGCCCCAGCATTTT	CASSLLHNQPQHF
TRBV20-1	TRBJ2-1	-	TRBD2	TGCAGTGCTAGGAGGACTAGCTTTCAATGGGATGAGCAGTTCTTC	CSARRTSFQWDEQFF
TRBV20-1	TRBJ2-5	once	-	TGCAGTGCTAGTGACGGACTGCAAGAGACCCAGTACTTC	CSASDGLQETQYF
TRBV7-6	TRBJ2-3	medium-sized	-	TGTGCCAGCAGCCCTCAGGGGACAGATACGCAGTATTTT	CASSPQGTDTQYF
TRBV11-2	TRBJ2-1	few	-	TGTGCCAGCAGCTTAGAGGTAGGGTCCAATGAGCAGTTCTTC	CASSLEVGSNEQFF
TRBV7-9	TRBJ2-2	-	TRBD2	TGTGCCAGCAGCTCCGCCCAACCGACTAGCGGGAGGCGAACGAACACCGGGGAGCTGTTTTTT	CASSSAQPTSGRRTNTGELFF
TRBV7-6	TRBJ2-5	few	-	TGTGCCAGCAGCTTAGAGTGGGGGAAGGCGGAGACCCAGTACTTC	CASSLEWGKAETQYF
TRBV6-1	TRBJ1-5	few	-	TGTGCCAGCAGTGAAGGGGGTAATCAGCCCCAGCATTTT	CASSEGGNQPQHF
TRBV29-1	TRBJ2-5	-	TRBD1	TGCAGCACCCGCCCGGACCCCAGGGGGGAGACCCAGTACTTC	CSTRPDPRGETQYF
TRBV27	TRBJ2-1	few	TRBD2	TGTGCCAGCAGACTGGGAGCGGGAGAAGGGCCCAATGAGCAGTTCTTC	CASRLGAGEGPNEQFF
TRBV7-3	TRBJ1-5	medium-sized	-	TGTGCCAGCAGCTTAACAGGCAATCAGCCCCAGCATTTT	CASSLTGNQPQHF
TRBV7-9	TRBJ1-5	-	-	TGTGCCAGCAGCTTAGGCGGAACAGACCAGCCCCAGCATTTT	CASSLGGTDQPQHF
TRBV19	TRBJ1-5	few	-	TGTGCCAGTAGCAGGAAAACCGTGGGCAATCAGCCCCAGCATTTT	CASSRKTVGNQPQHF
TRBV28	TRBJ1-1	-	-	TGTGCCACCTCAAGGCTTTCCCTCCAGGGGAGCATGAACACTGAAGCTTTCTTT	CATSRLSLQGSMNTEAFF
TRBV7-2	TRBJ2-1	-	TRBD2	TGTACCAGCAACTCCGGGGATAGCGGGAGTTGGCAGTTCTTC	CTSNSGDSGSWQFF
TRBV29-1	TRBJ2-7	-	-	TGCAGCGTTGGTCTGCGGTCCTACGAGCAGTACTTC	CSVGLRSYEQYF
TRBV28	TRBJ1-2	-	TRBD1	TGTGCCAGCAGTCCGACAGGGTGGGACTATGGCTACACCTTC	CASSPTGWDYGYTF
TRBV6-1	TRBJ1-1	few	TRBD1	TGTGCCAGCAGCCGACAGGGATACACTGAAGCTTTCTTT	CASSRQGYTEAFF
TRBV20-1	TRBJ1-6	few	-	TGCAGTGCTATACGGGGAAGAGATTCACCCCTCCACTTT	CSAIRGRDSPLHF
TRBV7-6	TRBJ2-2	-	TRBD2	TGTGCCAGCAGCTTATCGAGCGGGACGGGCGGGGAGCTGTTTTTT	CASSLSSGTGGELFF